The next 29 T cell receptor beta chains were all read from a single sample in a study of kidney transplant recipient with SARS-CoV-2 infection. TCRdb reanalysed the reads using MiXCR and keeps one entry per CDR3 protein. Of about 250,000 distinct CDR3 sequences listed, around 28% are singletons. Sequencing was performed on a blood sample, taken at baseline and on roughly day 110 from a kidney transplant recipient. The receptors originated from a male patient between 25 and 39 years old who had COVID-19 and was a kidney transplant recipient. Some T cells here may be from the graft donor.

This chain joins TRBV20-1 and TRBJ1-6; D is possibly TRBD1 (6 bases). The CDR3 contains 15 residues. Germline CDR1 reads DFQATT; CDR2 reads SNEGSKA (reference sequence). Trimming shortened V by 0 bases and J by 6 bases, and 12 bases separated the two germline ends. This CDR3 reads CSARDLRGANSPLHF. In nucleotides, the CDR3 is TGCAGTGCTAGAGATCTTCGGGGGGCTAATTCACCCCTCCACTTT.

The chain carries TRBV13 and TRBJ2-5; D remains ambiguous. The CDR3 has 16 amino acids. Trimming left V 1 base short and J 3 bases short, with 15 bases between. Germline V gene lookup returns CDR1 PRHDT and CDR2 FYEKMQ (reference sequence). The CDR3 sequence: CASSLVSIGRKETQYF. The CDR3 bases are TGTGCCAGCAGCTTAGTCTCGATCGGCAGAAAAGAGACCCAGTACTTC.

The CDR3 nucleotides are TGCAGTGCTAGTGCCTCTTTCACAGATACGCAGTATTTT. Protein: CSASASFTDTQYF. The chain links TRBV20-1 to TRBJ2-3; the D is unclear. Germline V gives CDR1 DFQATT, CDR2 SNEGSKA (reference sequence). The V end was cut by 3 bases, the J end by 2 bases, with 9 bases between. The CDR3 has 13 residues.

Many counts were recorded for this clonotype. The V and J genes are TRBV20-1 and TRBJ1-2; no firm D call. This CDR3 region has 11 residues. V shed 6 bases and J shed 4 bases, with 9 bases lying between them. Germline CDR1 is DFQATT and CDR2 is SNEGSKA (reference sequence). The CDR3 coding sequence is TGCAGTGCCCCGGTTGTCTATGGCTACACCTTC. Translating gives CSAPVVYGYTF.

This clonotype was observed at least ten times. V gene TRBV12-3 or TRBV12-4 combines with J gene TRBJ1-1, with 7 bases identical to TRBD1. With V trimmed by 6 bases and J by 8 bases, 3 bases remained unmatched. The CDR3 has 11 residues. CDR3: CASSRDREAFF. The CDR3 region has the DNA TGTGCCAGCAGCAGGGACAGAGAAGCTTTCTTT.

This clonotype was found many times. The chain carries TRBV12-5 and TRBJ1-2, with D perhaps matching TRBD1 (5 bases). Between the trimmed V and J ends, which lost 4 bases and 4 bases, there was a span of 22 bases. The germline V gene encodes CDR1 LGHNT and CDR2 FRNRAP. The CDR3 runs to 17 residues. This CDR3 reads CASGSAVLQGKTYGYTF. CDR3 in DNA: TGTGCTAGTGGTTCTGCTGTTTTGCAGGGAAAGACCTATGGCTACACCTTC. Complete variable domain (other parts from reference TRBV12-5 and TRBJ1-2): DARVTQTPRHKVTEMGQEVTMRCQPILGHNTVFWYRQTMMQGLELLAYFRNRAPLDDSGMPKDRFSAEMPDATLATLKIQPSEPRDSAVYFCASGSAVLQGKTYGYTFGSGTRLTVV.

This clonotype was observed many times. The V gene is TRBV4-1, the J gene TRBJ1-2, with a tentative D call TRBD1 (5 bases). The V gene lost 0 bases and the J gene lost 8 bases, with 10 bases spanning the gap. CDR3 length: 13 residues. The V gene's germline CDR1 is MGHRA and CDR2 YSYEKL. CDR3 sequence reads: CASSQDSRGGYTF. CDR3 coding DNA: TGCGCCAGCAGCCAAGATAGTAGGGGCGGCTACACCTTC.

In this sample, this clonotype turned up many times. The chain couples TRBV5-1 to TRBJ1-3; no clear D gene. The CDR3 spans 17 residues. The V gene lost 1 base and the J gene lost 0 bases, with 14 bases spanning the gap. Germline V gene data show CDR1 as SGHRS and CDR2 as YFSETQ. In DNA form, the CDR3 reads TGCGCCAGCAGCTTGAGGTCAGGCTCTATCTCTGGAAACACCATATATTTT. Translated: CASSLRSGSISGNTIYF. Full variable domain (rest looked up from reference TRBV5-1 and TRBJ1-3): KAGVTQTPRYLIKTRGQQVTLSCSPISGHRSVSWYQQTPGQGLQFLFEYFSETQRNKGNFPGRFSGRQFSNSRSEMNVSTLELGDSALYLCASSLRSGSISGNTIYFGEGSWLTVV.

This clonotype has at least ten counts. The chain recombines TRBV6-2 or TRBV6-3 with TRBJ2-5; tentatively, D is TRBD2 (6 bases). Germline V gene data show CDR1 as MNHEY and CDR2 as SVGEGT. V lost 5 bases to trimming and J lost 5 bases, with 18 bases between them. This CDR3 is built from 15 residues. CDR3 sequence: CASSPLGGGRETQYF. Written as DNA, the CDR3 is TGTGCCAGCAGTCCTCTGGGGGGAGGTCGGGAGACCCAGTACTTC.

Concerning this clonotype itself: Since a much larger clone is just one base distant, this may be a read error. V and J are TRBV8-2 and TRBJ2-6. TRBV8-2 is designated a pseudogene. There are 17 residues in the CDR3. CDR3 in amino acids: CGMLIRITQSRANVLAF. In DNA form, the CDR3 reads TGTGGCATGCTGATTAGGATAACACAAAGTCGGGCCAACGTCCTGGCTTTC.

There are many counts of this clonotype. V is TRBV29-1 and J is TRBJ1-1, with 7 bases identical to TRBD1. Germline V gives CDR1 SQVTM, CDR2 ANQGSEA. The CDR3 covers 14 residues. The trim removed 4 bases at V and 0 bases at J, leaving 5 bases unmatched. Here the CDR3 reads CSVVGTDMNTEAFF. CDR3 DNA: TGCAGCGTTGTCGGGACAGATATGAACACTGAAGCTTTCTTT.

This clonotype came up many times. The V gene is TRBV30, the J gene TRBJ1-1, with 10 positions matching TRBD1. CDR3 length: 16 residues. V shed 6 bases, J shed 2 bases, and the junction held 12 bases outside the gene matches. Germline lookup yields CDR1 GTSNPN and CDR2 SVGIG (reference sequence). CDR3 residues: CACEKDRGLINTEAFF. The CDR3 bases are TGTGCCTGCGAAAAAGACAGGGGGCTGATAAACACTGAAGCTTTCTTT.

This clonotype was found many times. V gene TRBV27 combines with J gene TRBJ1-5; D is unresolved. The V gene lost 6 bases and the J gene lost 4 bases, with 10 bases spanning the gap. This CDR3 spans 13 amino acids. Germline CDR1 is MNHEY and CDR2 is SMNVEV (reference sequence). CDR3 DNA: TGTGCCAGCAGCTGGACTAATAATCAGCCCCAGCATTTT. Encoded protein: CASSWTNNQPQHF.

Remarks on this clonotype: A much larger clone sits a single nucleotide away, making a read error possible. This rearrangement joins TRBV20-1 to TRBJ1-1; a weak D match, TRBD1 (5 bases). The CDR3 extends over 15 amino acids. The germline CDR1 and CDR2 sequences are DFQATT and SNEGSKA (reference sequence). The ends were cut back, 7 bases at V and 7 bases at J, with 25 bases in the middle. Here the CDR3 reads CSVDASDIRGGEAFF. As DNA, the CDR3 is TGCAGTGTCGATGCCTCGGACATCCGGGGTGGTGAAGCTTTCTTT.

Many counts were recorded for this clonotype. The chain uses TRBV30 and TRBJ1-1; maybe TRBD1 (5 bases). V shed 4 bases and J shed 0 bases, with 12 bases lying between them. Germline V gene data show CDR1 as GTSNPN and CDR2 as SVGIG (reference sequence). The CDR3 consists of 14 residues. In DNA form, the CDR3 reads TGTGCCTGGATCACCCGGGGGATGAACACTGAAGCTTTCTTT. Protein product: CAWITRGMNTEAFF.

This clonotype was observed at least ten times. The rearrangement links TRBV30 to TRBJ1-3; TRBD1 is a possible D gene (5 bases). The V end was cut by 0 bases, the J end by 0 bases, with 9 bases between. Germline assignment: CDR1 GTSNPN and CDR2 SVGIG (reference sequence). The CDR3 is 15 amino acids. CDR3: CAWSVGAGSGNTIYF. CDR3 DNA sequence: TGTGCCTGGAGTGTAGGGGCCGGCTCTGGAAACACCATATATTTT. The full variable domain, rest sourced from reference TRBV30 and TRBJ1-3, is SQTIHQWPATLVQPVGSPLSLECTVEGTSNPNLYWYRQAAGRGLQLLFYSVGIGQISSEVPQNLSASRPQDRQFILSSKKLLLSDSGFYLCAWSVGAGSGNTIYFGEGSWLTVV.

This clonotype has at least ten counts. The rearrangement joins TRBV7-9 to TRBJ1-4; a weak D match, TRBD1 (5 bases). Trimming cost V 2 bases and J 4 bases, with 20 bases left between them. Germline CDR1 and CDR2: SEHNR and FQNEAQ (reference sequence). There are 18 residues in the CDR3. CDR3 coding DNA: TGTGCCAGCAGCTTACTCCAGGGTGTCATTTCAGATAATGAAAAACTGTTTTTT. It codes for CASSLLQGVISDNEKLFF.

Remarks on this clonotype: Possible read error: a much larger clone is one base away. V is TRBV12-3 or TRBV12-4 and J is TRBJ2-7; D not certain. V was pared by 4 bases and J by 7 bases, with 17 bases between. This CDR3 is built from 14 residues. CDR3 loop: CASSWLGSRREQYF. CDR3 DNA sequence: TGTGCCAGCAGTTGGCTGGGCAGCAGAAGGGAGCAGTACTTC.

This clonotype has ten or more counts. The chain joins TRBV11-3 to TRBJ1-2; D gene ambiguous. The CDR3 covers 17 residues. Germline CDR1 SGHNT, CDR2 YENEEA. V lost 5 bases, J lost 4 bases, and 23 bases lay in between. The CDR3 here is CASSLTHDLGKTYGYTF. CDR3 nucleotides: TGTGCCAGCAGCCTAACTCACGATCTCGGAAAGACCTATGGCTACACCTTC.

Comments on this clonotype: This may be a read error, as it is one base from a much larger clone. This chain links TRBV8-2 with TRBJ1-2. TRBV8-2 is designated a pseudogene. This CDR3 has 16 amino acids. The CDR3 sequence: CGSPCNDSRKTYGYAF. In nucleotides, the CDR3 is TGTGGCAGTCCATGCAATGATAGCCGAAAGACCTATGGCTACGCCTTC.

This clonotype was counted at least ten times. The V call is TRBV28, the J call TRBJ1-5, with D maybe TRBD1 (6 bases). V was shortened by 6 bases and J by 8 bases, with 11 bases between the two germline ends. The V gene's germline CDR1 is MDHEN and CDR2 SYDVKM. The CDR3 covers 12 residues. The CDR3 DNA reads as TGTGCCAGCAGCCAGGGGTACAAGCCCCAGCATTTT. It yields the protein CASSQGYKPQHF.

This clonotype showed up just a few times. V is TRBV3-1 and J is TRBJ1-2; D unresolved. The length of the CDR3 is 17 residues. Germline V lookup: CDR1 LGHDT, CDR2 YNNKEL (reference sequence). V lost 5 bases and J lost 4, with 23 bases in between. CDR3 DNA sequence: TGTGCCAGCAGCGTGTATGTCACCCTTCGAAAGACCTATGGCTACACCTTC. Its translation is CASSVYVTLRKTYGYTF.

Turning to this clonotype: This could be a read error, since a much larger clone is one nucleotide away. This chain uses TRBV29-1 with TRBJ2-3, with 7 bases lining up with TRBD1. CDR3 size: 12 residues. V lost 6 bases to trimming and J lost 6 bases; unmatched junction nucleotides: 6. Germline loops: CDR1 SQVTM, CDR2 ANQGSEA. This CDR3 reads CSVGVQGDTQYF. CDR3 sequence (DNA): TGCAGCGTAGGCGTACAGGGGGATACGCAGTATTTT.

As regards this clonotype: This may be a read error: a much more frequent sequence differs by one nucleotide. The V and J genes are TRBV7-8 and TRBJ1-3, with TRBD1 matching over 11 bases. Looked up from germline, CDR1 is SGHVS and CDR2 is FQNEAQ. The CDR3 is 17 amino acids. CDR3 nucleotides: TGTGTCAGCAGCCCTAGAACGGGACAGGGGGTAGGAAACACCATATATTTT. This translates into CVSSPRTGQGVGNTIYF.

This clonotype was observed at least ten times. The chain combines TRBV7-3 with TRBJ1-1, with D possibly being TRBD1 (5 bases). Trimming took off 0 bases at V and 4 bases at J, with 6 bases between the two ends. Looked up from germline, CDR1 is SGHTA and CDR2 is FQGTGA. The CDR3 loop spans 13 amino acids. CDR3 in DNA: TGTGCCAGCAGCTTAACCAGGGCCACTGAAGCTTTCTTT. It is translated as CASSLTRATEAFF.

This clonotype occurred many times. V and J are TRBV3-1 and TRBJ1-4; 10 nucleotides agree with TRBD1. This CDR3 spans 14 amino acids. J was trimmed by 6 bases and V by 3 bases; bases with no gene match: 1. CDR1 LGHDT and CDR2 YNNKEL come from the germline V gene (reference sequence). CDR3 coding DNA: TGTGCCAGCAGCCAGGGACAGGGGCATGAAAAACTGTTTTTT. Translated, it gives CASSQGQGHEKLFF. Full variable domain (rest looked up from reference TRBV3-1 and TRBJ1-4): DTAVSQTPKYLVTQMGNDKSIKCEQNLGHDTMYWYKQDSKKFLKIMFSYNNKELIINETVPNRFSPKSPDKAHLNLHINSLELGDSAVYFCASSQGQGHEKLFFGSGTQLSVL.

The V call is TRBV27, the J call TRBJ1-1; D gene ambiguous. In germline, CDR1 is MNHEY, CDR2 SMNVEV (reference sequence). This CDR3 comprises 14 residues. Trimming left V 11 bases short and J 4 bases short, with 20 bases between. For the CDR3, the DNA is TGTGCCGGCAATTTATCGTTAGGGTTCACTGAAGCTTTCTTT. It codes for CAGNLSLGFTEAFF.

This clonotype occurred many times. The chain employs TRBV28 and TRBJ1-1; D gene uncertain. This CDR3 is built from 12 residues. Deletions cut 7 bases from V and 1 base from J, with 7 bases between. Germline V gene data show CDR1 as MDHEN and CDR2 as SYDVKM. The chain's CDR3 is CASTAANTEAFF. In DNA, the CDR3 is TGTGCCAGCACAGCAGCGAACACTGAAGCTTTCTTT.

This clonotype was seen repeatedly, ten times or more. The chain is built from TRBV2 and TRBJ2-7; TRBD2 matches 8 bases. CDR3 length: 15 amino acids. Germline assignment: CDR1 SNHLY and CDR2 FYNNEI. V lost 2 bases, J lost 2 bases, and 5 bases stayed unmatched. CDR3 residues: CASSEYSGNTYEQYF. The CDR3, as DNA: TGTGCCAGCAGTGAATATAGCGGGAACACCTACGAGCAGTACTTC.